These T cell receptor beta chains were read from a single sample in a study of blood T cell repertoires in COVID-19. Clones were sequenced by immunoSEQ multiplex PCR, and TCRdb holds only the in-frame ones, with some missing. The sample records 150,000 to 200,000 clones, just under 90% being singletons. The sample was peripheral blood. The receptors here all came from a woman younger than 30 who had recovered from COVID-19. CDR3s include the opening cysteine and the closing phenylalanine or tryptophan. Fields, in order: CDR3 protein, CDR3 DNA, clone size, V gene, D gene, J gene. A D gene is named only where the DNA matches it firmly. The size of a clone is reported for some rows only, either as once, few or many, or as a class for expanded clones.

CDR3: CSVVLAGGTNPQYF; DNA: TGCAGCGTTGTCTTAGCGGGAGGAACCAACCCGCAGTATTTT; size: .; V: TRBV29-1; D: TRBD2; J: TRBJ2-3
CDR3: CASSSRDFNEQFF; DNA: TGTGCCAGCAGCTCCAGGGATTTCAATGAGCAGTTCTTC; size: .; V: TRBV7-9; D: .; J: TRBJ2-1
CDR3: CASDYRVGTEAFF; DNA: TGTGCCAGCGACTACAGGGTGGGCACTGAAGCTTTCTTT; size: many; V: TRBV2; D: .; J: TRBJ1-1
CDR3: CASSLVYSNQPQHF; DNA: TGTGCCAGCAGCTTAGTATATAGCAATCAGCCCCAGCATTTT; size: .; V: TRBV7-2; D: .; J: TRBJ1-5
CDR3: CAWGHPGLAGSGYEQFF; DNA: TGTGCCTGGGGTCATCCGGGACTAGCGGGATCGGGGTATGAGCAGTTCTTC; size: .; V: TRBV30; D: TRBD2; J: TRBJ2-1
CDR3: CASSYDSGGSGELFF; DNA: TGTGCCAGCAGTTATGATAGCGGGGGCTCTGGGGAGCTGTTTTTT; size: .; V: TRBV6-2/TRBV6-3; D: TRBD2; J: TRBJ2-2
CDR3: CASSYFGQSTDTQYF; DNA: TGTGCCAGCAGTTACTTTGGGCAGAGCACAGATACGCAGTATTTT; size: .; V: TRBV6-5; D: .; J: TRBJ2-3
CDR3: CASSRTGVRRETQYF; DNA: TGTGCCAGCAGCCGGACAGGGGTTCGGAGGGAGACCCAGTACTTC; size: .; V: TRBV7-8; D: TRBD1; J: TRBJ2-5
CDR3: CAWSGAVNTGELFF; DNA: TGTGCCTGGAGTGGGGCAGTGAACACCGGGGAGCTGTTTTTT; size: .; V: TRBV30; D: .; J: TRBJ2-2
CDR3: CASSFTGTEAFF; DNA: TGTGCCAGCAGCTTTACGGGCACTGAAGCTTTCTTT; size: .; V: TRBV13; D: .; J: TRBJ1-1
CDR3: CASSVEPSGNTGELFF; DNA: TGTGCCAGCAGCGTAGAACCAAGCGGAAACACCGGGGAGCTGTTTTTT; size: .; V: TRBV9; D: .; J: TRBJ2-2
CDR3: CAMETGTSGSVKTQYF; DNA: TGTGCCATGGAGACCGGGACTAGCGGGAGTGTAAAGACCCAGTACTTC; size: .; V: TRBV21-1; D: .; J: TRBJ2-5
CDR3: CASSQARLQETQYF; DNA: TGTGCCAGCAGCCAAGCTCGACTCCAAGAGACCCAGTACTTC; size: .; V: TRBV3-1/TRBV3-2; D: .; J: TRBJ2-5
CDR3: CAPEGLMNTEAFF; DNA: TGTGCCCCGGAGGGCCTCATGAACACTGAAGCTTTCTTT; size: .; V: TRBV7-9; D: .; J: TRBJ1-1
CDR3: CASRPPGSRAQHF; DNA: TGTGCCAGCAGGCCCCCCGGGAGCAGGGCCCAGCATTTT; size: .; V: TRBV6-5; D: .; J: TRBJ1-5
CDR3: CASSNAQGNYGYTF; DNA: TGTGCCAGCAGCAACGCGCAGGGGAACTATGGCTACACCTTC; size: .; V: TRBV7-9; D: .; J: TRBJ1-2
CDR3: CASSPRDSPGYYTF; DNA: TGTGCCAGCAGTCCCCGGGACAGCCCAGGATACTACACCTTC; size: .; V: TRBV27; D: TRBD1; J: TRBJ1-2
CDR3: CASSTFGGVDTQYF; DNA: TGTGCCAGTAGTACCTTCGGGGGAGTAGATACGCAGTATTTT; size: once; V: TRBV19; D: .; J: TRBJ2-3
CDR3: CASSQDKRGSYEQYF; DNA: TGTGCCAGCAGCCAAGATAAGAGGGGGTCCTACGAGCAGTACTTC; size: .; V: TRBV14; D: .; J: TRBJ2-7
CDR3: CASSFARVRSYEQYF; DNA: TGTGCCAGCAGCTTTGCTCGGGTGAGGTCCTACGAGCAGTACTTC; size: few; V: TRBV5-6; D: .; J: TRBJ2-7
CDR3: CASSATSMAVNQPQHF; DNA: TGTGCCAGCAGTGCGACCTCGATGGCGGTGAATCAGCCCCAGCATTTT; size: .; V: TRBV6-1; D: .; J: TRBJ1-5
CDR3: CASSRQGYPYEQYF; DNA: TGTGCCAGCAGTAGGCAGGGGTACCCCTACGAGCAGTACTTC; size: .; V: TRBV6-5; D: .; J: TRBJ2-7
CDR3: CASSDGGTGYNEQFF; DNA: TGTGCCAGCAGTGACGGAGGGACAGGATACAATGAGCAGTTCTTC; size: .; V: TRBV27; D: TRBD1; J: TRBJ2-1
CDR3: CASSQDLIGRGNTEAFF; DNA: TGTGCCAGCAGCCAAGATCTTATCGGGAGGGGAAACACTGAAGCTTTCTTT; size: .; V: TRBV4-2; D: .; J: TRBJ1-1
CDR3: CASSSQENTEAFF; DNA: TGTGCCAGCAGCTCACAGGAGAACACTGAAGCTTTCTTT; size: .; V: TRBV7-7; D: .; J: TRBJ1-1
CDR3: CASSLEPQGNTGELFF; DNA: TGTGCCAGCAGCTTAGAGCCACAGGGGAACACCGGGGAGCTGTTTTTT; size: .; V: TRBV7-2; D: .; J: TRBJ2-2
CDR3: CASSRVGTPGETQYF; DNA: TGCGCCAGCAGCCGTGTGGGTACCCCGGGGGAGACCCAGTACTTC; size: .; V: TRBV4-1; D: .; J: TRBJ2-5
CDR3: CASSQGVQLQYAAQYF; DNA: TGTGCCAGCAGCCAAGGGGTCCAGCTACAGTACGCGGCCCAGTACTTC; size: .; V: TRBV7-2; D: .; J: TRBJ2-5
CDR3: CASITLRGGEQFF; DNA: TGTGCCAGCATCACCCTTCGGGGTGGAGAGCAGTTCTTC; size: .; V: TRBV12-3/TRBV12-4; D: .; J: TRBJ2-1
CDR3: CSVEEVTGVPNTEAFF; DNA: TGCAGCGTTGAAGAGGTTACAGGGGTTCCGAACACTGAAGCTTTCTTT; size: once; V: TRBV29-1; D: TRBD1; J: TRBJ1-1
CDR3: CASTTSSEQFF; DNA: TGTGCCAGCACGACTAGCTCTGAGCAGTTCTTC; size: .; V: TRBV2; D: TRBD2; J: TRBJ2-1
CDR3: CAGERQGDTEAFF; DNA: TGTGCCGGGGAACGACAGGGAGACACTGAAGCTTTCTTT; size: .; V: TRBV6-5; D: TRBD1; J: TRBJ1-1
CDR3: CASRSRDRGNTIYF; DNA: TGTGCCAGCAGGAGTCGGGACAGAGGAAACACCATATATTTT; size: few; V: TRBV6-6; D: TRBD1; J: TRBJ1-3
CDR3: CASSQGLAGGPGELFF; DNA: TGTGCCAGCAGCCAGGGACTAGCGGGGGGGCCCGGGGAGCTGTTTTTT; size: .; V: TRBV7-6; D: TRBD2; J: TRBJ2-2
CDR3: CASSQEGAFSSEAFF; DNA: TGTGCCAGCAGCCAAGAGGGAGCGTTCTCGTCTGAAGCTTTCTTT; size: .; V: TRBV4-2; D: .; J: TRBJ1-1
CDR3: CASSADRTSEAFF; DNA: TGTGCCAGCAGCGCGGACAGGACGTCTGAAGCTTTCTTT; size: .; V: TRBV6-5; D: TRBD1; J: TRBJ1-1
CDR3: CASSIWAGGEDTIYF; DNA: TGTGCCAGTAGTATTTGGGCAGGGGGCGAAGACACCATATATTTT; size: .; V: TRBV19; D: TRBD1; J: TRBJ1-3
CDR3: CASSGQGYNEQFF; DNA: TGTGCCAGCTCAGGACAGGGGTACAATGAGCAGTTCTTC; size: .; V: TRBV18; D: TRBD1; J: TRBJ2-1
CDR3: CASGGRGRDYGYTF; DNA: TGTGCCAGCGGCGGGCGGGGACGGGACTATGGCTACACCTTC; size: .; V: TRBV27; D: .; J: TRBJ1-2
CDR3: CASSSWGGQGANQPQHF; DNA: TGTGCCAGTAGTAGTTGGGGGGGACAGGGGGCGAACCAGCCCCAGCATTTT; size: .; V: TRBV19; D: TRBD1; J: TRBJ1-5
CDR3: CASSQDRARGGETQYF; DNA: TGCGCCAGCAGCCAAGATAGGGCCAGGGGTGGAGAGACCCAGTACTTC; size: .; V: TRBV4-3; D: .; J: TRBJ2-5
CDR3: CASSVGWDVGGDPTDTQYF; DNA: TGTGCCAGCAGCGTAGGTTGGGACGTAGGGGGAGACCCCACAGATACGCAGTATTTT; size: .; V: TRBV9; D: .; J: TRBJ2-3